Listed below are T cell receptor beta chains from one sample, sequenced in a study of shared clonotypes between healthy human individuals. Clones were sequenced by immunoSEQ multiplex PCR, and TCRdb holds only the in-frame ones, with some missing. The table records some 1,100,000 clones, more than 75% of them present only once. Material: memory CD4+ T cells from PBMCs. The receptors shown here come from a man aged 18 to 29 in good health. Some clones in this sample may be carry-over from other donors' samples. The CDR3 runs from the conserved cysteine through the conserved F or W. The D gene is left open where the match is weak. Size is stated for part of the rows, as once, few or many counts, or as a class when the clone is expanded.

d_gene,j_gene,abundance,v_gene,CDR3nt,CDR3aa
TRBD2,TRBJ2-5,.,TRBV19,TGTGCCAGTACCCAGGGTGTGGGGGGGACCCAAGAGACCCAGTACTTC,CASTQGVGGTQETQYF
.,TRBJ2-1,once,TRBV14,TGTGCCAGCAGCCTAGCGTTCTTTGGGAACAATGAGCAGTTCTTC,CASSLAFFGNNEQFF
TRBD2,TRBJ2-5,.,TRBV10-1,TGCGCCAGCAGTCCAGCTAGGGGAGGGATCGAGACCCAGTACTTC,CASSPARGGIETQYF
.,TRBJ1-3,.,TRBV30,TGTGCCTGGATATGGTCTGGAAACACCATATATTTT,CAWIWSGNTIYF
TRBD2,TRBJ2-2,.,TRBV27,TGTGCCAGCAGTATAGCGGGAGCGGACACCGGGGAGCTGTTTTTT,CASSIAGADTGELFF
TRBD2,TRBJ2-2,.,TRBV2,TGTGCCAGCAGCCCGACTAGCGGGAACACCGGGGAGCTGTTTTTT,CASSPTSGNTGELFF
.,TRBJ2-3,.,TRBV6-6,TGTGCCAGCAGTTACTACACGGAAGGCACAGATACGCAGTATTTT,CASSYYTEGTDTQYF
TRBD2,TRBJ2-1,few,TRBV10-1,TGCGCCAGCAGTCTATCAACCGGGACTAGCGGCTCCTACAATGAGCAGTTCTTC,CASSLSTGTSGSYNEQFF
TRBD1,TRBJ2-1,few,TRBV7-9,TGTGCCAGCAGCTTAGCCCCCGGGACAGGGAGTGAAAATGAGCAGTTCTTC,CASSLAPGTGSENEQFF
.,TRBJ2-1,.,TRBV7-9,TGTGCCAGCAGCTCGTCCGTTCGTGGCGGAGGGCAGTTCTTC,CASSSSVRGGGQFF
TRBD1,TRBJ2-7,once,TRBV7-2,TGTGCCAGCAGCACCAGACAGGGGCCATACGAGCAGTACTTC,CASSTRQGPYEQYF
.,TRBJ2-1,few,TRBV5-1,TGCGCCAGCAGCGACTTCGCGCTAGGCGGCGGAAATGAGCAGTTCTTC,CASSDFALGGGNEQFF
.,TRBJ2-5,.,TRBV7-9,TGTGCCAGCAGCTTTTTAACATCGCAAGGGACCCAGTACTTC,CASSFLTSQGTQYF
.,TRBJ2-2,.,TRBV28,TGTGCCAGCAGTCCGACGACTAGAAGGGGGCAAAACACCGGGGAGCTGTTTTTT,CASSPTTRRGQNTGELFF
TRBD1,TRBJ1-2,.,TRBV11-2,TGTGCCAGCAGCGCGGGACAGGGGATGGGTGGCTACACCTTC,CASSAGQGMGGYTF
.,TRBJ2-2,.,TRBV7-3,TGTGCCAGCAGCTTACCTGGGTCCGGGGAGCTGTTTTTT,CASSLPGSGELFF
.,TRBJ1-4,.,TRBV30,TGTGCCTGGAGTCGAGGGCCTGGGGAACTGTTTTTT,CAWSRGPGELFF
TRBD2,TRBJ2-7,.,TRBV28,TGTGCCAGCAGAGTTGGGCGGGAGTACGAGCAGTACTTC,CASRVGREYEQYF
TRBD2,TRBJ2-5,.,TRBV6-1,TGTGCCAGCAGTGACCTGATCGGGAGGGGCCAAGAGACCCAGTACTTC,CASSDLIGRGQETQYF
.,TRBJ2-7,.,TRBV10-1,TGCGCCAGCAGTGATGGGGGGAGCCTCAACGAGCAGTACTTC,CASSDGGSLNEQYF
.,TRBJ1-1,.,TRBV5-5,TGTGCCAGCAGCTTGCAGGGGCCGGGCACTGAAGCTTTCTTT,CASSLQGPGTEAFF
.,TRBJ2-2,.,TRBV5-1,TGCGCCAGCAGCTTGACAGCCACCGGCCGGGGGAGCACCGGGGAGCTGTTTTTT,CASSLTATGRGSTGELFF
TRBD1,TRBJ2-7,.,TRBV4-2,TGTGCCAGCAGCCAAGTCGGACAGGGGTCCTCCTACGAGCAGTACTTC,CASSQVGQGSSYEQYF
.,TRBJ2-6,.,TRBV5-1,TGCGCCAGCAGCTTCGGCGGGGCCAACGTCCTGACTTTC,CASSFGGANVLTF
TRBD1,TRBJ2-6,few,TRBV7-9,TGTGCCAGCAGCTTACAGGGGGCTGGGGCCAACGTCCTGACTTTC,CASSLQGAGANVLTF
TRBD2,TRBJ2-3,.,TRBV5-1,TGCGCCAGCAGCTTGGGCAGGGGACTAGTGGCAGATACGCAGTATTTT,CASSLGRGLVADTQYF
.,TRBJ1-5,.,TRBV9,TGTGCCAGCAGCGTAGTAAAGGCGGCGTATAGCAATCAGCCCCAGCATTTT,CASSVVKAAYSNQPQHF
.,TRBJ2-1,.,TRBV10-3,TGTGCCATCAGCCGAACTAGCACGAGCTCCTACAATGAGCAGTTCTTC,CAISRTSTSSYNEQFF
TRBD1,TRBJ1-2,.,TRBV6-5,TGTGCCAGCAGTGGGACAGGGCCGGACTATGGCTACACCTTC,CASSGTGPDYGYTF
.,TRBJ1-5,.,TRBV16,TGTGCCAGCAGCCGGACGAGTACTCGCCGGGGACAGCCCCAGCATTTT,CASSRTSTRRGQPQHF
TRBD1,TRBJ1-1,.,TRBV7-3,TGTGCCAGCAGCTCAACAGGGGGCATGGGCACTGAAGCTTTCTTT,CASSSTGGMGTEAFF
.,TRBJ1-1,.,TRBV9,TGTGCCAGCAGCGTAGGAAGCAGGGCAAACACTGAAGCTTTCTTT,CASSVGSRANTEAFF
.,TRBJ2-1,once,TRBV7-9,TGTGCCAGCAGCTTAGGCGGGGGCAGGTACAATGAGCAGTTCTTC,CASSLGGGRYNEQFF
.,TRBJ2-7,.,TRBV7-9,TGTGCCAGCAGCCTTAAAGAGAAGGGCAGGAAGTACTTC,CASSLKEKGRKYF
.,TRBJ2-7,.,TRBV7-2,TGTGCCAGCAGCCAAACAGGGTCCACAGCCTACGAGCAGTACTTC,CASSQTGSTAYEQYF
.,TRBJ2-7,once,TRBV23-1,TGCGCCAGCAGTCATAGGTACGAGCAGTACTTC,CASSHRYEQYF
.,TRBJ1-3,.,TRBV5-4,TGTGCCAGCAGCTCGGGGCGGGACTCTGGAAACACCATATATTTT,CASSSGRDSGNTIYF